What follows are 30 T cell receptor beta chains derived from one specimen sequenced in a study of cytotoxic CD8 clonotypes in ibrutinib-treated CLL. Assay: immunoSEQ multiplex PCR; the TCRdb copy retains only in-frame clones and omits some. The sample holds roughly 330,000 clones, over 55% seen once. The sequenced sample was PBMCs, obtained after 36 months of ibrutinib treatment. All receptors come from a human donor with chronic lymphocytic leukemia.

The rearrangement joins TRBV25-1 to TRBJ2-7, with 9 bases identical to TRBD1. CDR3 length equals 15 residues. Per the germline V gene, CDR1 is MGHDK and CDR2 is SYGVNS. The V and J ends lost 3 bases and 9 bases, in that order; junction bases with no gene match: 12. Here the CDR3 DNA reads TGTGCCAGCAGTGACCTTAGGGGGACAGGGACGAGGCAGTACTTC. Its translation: CASSDLRGTGTRQYF.

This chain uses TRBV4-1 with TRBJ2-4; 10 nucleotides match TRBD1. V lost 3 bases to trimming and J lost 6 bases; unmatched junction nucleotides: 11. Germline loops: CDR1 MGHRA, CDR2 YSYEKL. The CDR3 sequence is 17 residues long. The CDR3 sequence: CASSHLGQGGIGNIQYF. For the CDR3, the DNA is TGCGCCAGCAGCCACCTTGGACAGGGGGGGATTGGAAACATTCAGTACTTC.

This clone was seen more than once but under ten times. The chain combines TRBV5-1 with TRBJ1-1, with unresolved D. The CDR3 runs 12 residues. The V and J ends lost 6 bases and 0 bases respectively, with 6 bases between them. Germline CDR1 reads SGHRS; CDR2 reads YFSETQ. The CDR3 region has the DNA TGCGCCAGCATAGGGATGAACACTGAAGCTTTCTTT. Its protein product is CASIGMNTEAFF.

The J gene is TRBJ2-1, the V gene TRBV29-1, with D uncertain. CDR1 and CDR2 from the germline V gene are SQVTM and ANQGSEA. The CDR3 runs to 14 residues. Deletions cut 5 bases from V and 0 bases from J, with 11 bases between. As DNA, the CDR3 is TGCAGCGTTTCACTACTGAACTCCTACAATGAGCAGTTCTTC. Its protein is CSVSLLNSYNEQFF.

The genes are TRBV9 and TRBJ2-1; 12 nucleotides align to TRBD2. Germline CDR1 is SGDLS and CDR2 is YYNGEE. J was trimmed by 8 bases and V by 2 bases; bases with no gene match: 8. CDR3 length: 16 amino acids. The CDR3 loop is CASSVGLAGTFDEQFF. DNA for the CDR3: TGTGCCAGCAGCGTCGGACTAGCGGGAACGTTCGATGAGCAGTTCTTC.

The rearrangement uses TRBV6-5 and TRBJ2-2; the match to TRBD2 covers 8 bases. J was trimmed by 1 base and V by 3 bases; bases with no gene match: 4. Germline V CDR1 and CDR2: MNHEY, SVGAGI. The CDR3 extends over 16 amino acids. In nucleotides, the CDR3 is TGTGCCAGCAGTTATGGGCTAGCGGGGAACACCGGGGAGCTGTTTTTT. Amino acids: CASSYGLAGNTGELFF.

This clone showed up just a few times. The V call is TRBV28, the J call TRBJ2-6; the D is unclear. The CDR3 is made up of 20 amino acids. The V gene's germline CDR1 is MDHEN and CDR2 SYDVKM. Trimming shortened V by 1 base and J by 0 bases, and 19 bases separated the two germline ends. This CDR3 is CASSLLGTVDGYSGANVLTF. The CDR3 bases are TGTGCCAGCAGTTTATTGGGAACAGTAGACGGATACTCTGGGGCCAACGTCCTGACTTTC.

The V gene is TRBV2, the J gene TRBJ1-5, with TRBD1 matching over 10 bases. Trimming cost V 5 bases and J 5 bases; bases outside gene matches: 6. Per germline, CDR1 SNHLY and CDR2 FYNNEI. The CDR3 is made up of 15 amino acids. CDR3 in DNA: TGTGCCAGCAGTTTCCGGGACAGGGGAGATCAGCCCCAGCATTTT. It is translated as CASSFRDRGDQPQHF.

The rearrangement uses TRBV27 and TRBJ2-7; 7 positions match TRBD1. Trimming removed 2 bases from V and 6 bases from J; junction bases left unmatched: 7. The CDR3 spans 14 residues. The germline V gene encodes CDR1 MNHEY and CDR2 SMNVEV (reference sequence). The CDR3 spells CASSLRGQRVEQYF. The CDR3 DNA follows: TGTGCCAGCAGTTTACGGGGACAGAGAGTCGAGCAGTACTTC.

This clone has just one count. CDR3 sequence reads: CASSSRLVGGFHEQFF. The CDR3 DNA follows: TGTGCCAGCAGCTCGCGACTAGTAGGTGGTTTCCATGAGCAGTTCTTC. The rearrangement joins TRBV7-6 to TRBJ2-1, with D perhaps matching TRBD2 (6 bases). V was trimmed by 4 bases and J by 8 bases, leaving 21 bases between them. The CDR3 spans 16 residues. The germline V gene has CDR1 SGHVS and CDR2 FNYEAQ.

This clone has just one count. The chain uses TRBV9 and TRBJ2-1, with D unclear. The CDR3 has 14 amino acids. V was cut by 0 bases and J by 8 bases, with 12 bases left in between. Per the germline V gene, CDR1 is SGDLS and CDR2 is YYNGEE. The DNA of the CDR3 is TGTGCCAGCAGCGTAGCTTCGGCCGGCGATGAGCAGTTCTTC. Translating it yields CASSVASAGDEQFF. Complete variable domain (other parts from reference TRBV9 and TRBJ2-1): DSGVTQTPKHLITATGQRVTLRCSPRSGDLSVYWYQQSLDQGLQFLIQYYNGEERAKGNILERFSAQQFPDLHSELNLSSLELGDSALYFCASSVASAGDEQFFGPGTRLTVL.

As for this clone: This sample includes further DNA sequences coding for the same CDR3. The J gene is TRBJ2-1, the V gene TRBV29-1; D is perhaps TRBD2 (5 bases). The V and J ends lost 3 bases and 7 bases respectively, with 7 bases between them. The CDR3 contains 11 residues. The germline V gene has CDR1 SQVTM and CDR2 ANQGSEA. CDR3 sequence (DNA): TGCAGCGTTGATACGGGGAATGAGCAGTTCTTC. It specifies CSVDTGNEQFF.

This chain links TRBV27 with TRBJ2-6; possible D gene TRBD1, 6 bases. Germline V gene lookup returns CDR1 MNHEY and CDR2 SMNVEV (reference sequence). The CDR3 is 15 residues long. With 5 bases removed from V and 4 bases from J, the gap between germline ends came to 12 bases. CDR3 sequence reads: CASSPQGSGANVLTF. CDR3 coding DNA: TGTGCCAGCAGTCCACAGGGCTCCGGGGCCAACGTCCTGACTTTC. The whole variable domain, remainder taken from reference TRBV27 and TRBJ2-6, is EAQVTQNPRYLITVTGKKLTVTCSQNMNHEYMSWYRQDPGLGLRQIYYSMNVEVTDKGDVPEGYKVSRKEKRNFPLILESPSPNQTSLYFCASSPQGSGANVLTFGAGSRLTVL.

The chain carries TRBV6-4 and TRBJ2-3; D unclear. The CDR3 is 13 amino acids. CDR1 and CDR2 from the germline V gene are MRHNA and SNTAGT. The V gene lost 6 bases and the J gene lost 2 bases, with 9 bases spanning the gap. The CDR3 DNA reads TGTGCCAGCAGCCCCCGGCCCACAGATACGCAGTATTTT. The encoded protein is CASSPRPTDTQYF.

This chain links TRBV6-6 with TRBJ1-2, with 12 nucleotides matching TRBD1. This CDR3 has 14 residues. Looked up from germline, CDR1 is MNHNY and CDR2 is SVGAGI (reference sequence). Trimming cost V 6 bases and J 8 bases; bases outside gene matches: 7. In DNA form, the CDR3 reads TGTGCCAGCAGAACGGGACAGGGGGCGGGCGGCTACACCTTC. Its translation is CASRTGQGAGGYTF.

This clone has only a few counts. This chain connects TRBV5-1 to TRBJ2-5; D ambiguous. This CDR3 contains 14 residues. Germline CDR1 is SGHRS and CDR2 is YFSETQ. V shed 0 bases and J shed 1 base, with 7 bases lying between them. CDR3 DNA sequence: TGCGCCAGCAGCTTGGGACACACCCAAGAGACCCAGTACTTC. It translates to CASSLGHTQETQYF.

The DNA of the CDR3 is TGTGCCAGCGGGCCGGGACAGGGAGTCCTTGGCTACACCTTC. Amino acid sequence: CASGPGQGVLGYTF. V usage is TRBV2 and J usage is TRBJ1-2, with 9 bases aligning to TRBD1. Losses at the gene ends were 8 bases for V and 7 bases for J; bases not matched to a gene: 11. The CDR3 length is 14 residues. Germline loops: CDR1 SNHLY, CDR2 FYNNEI.

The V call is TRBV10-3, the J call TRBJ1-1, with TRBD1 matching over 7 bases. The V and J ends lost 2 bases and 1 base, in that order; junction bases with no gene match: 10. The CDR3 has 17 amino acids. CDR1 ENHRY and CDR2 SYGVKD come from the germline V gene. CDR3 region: CAISEIKPGQQNTEAFF. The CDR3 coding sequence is TGTGCCATCAGTGAGATAAAACCGGGACAGCAGAACACTGAAGCTTTCTTT.

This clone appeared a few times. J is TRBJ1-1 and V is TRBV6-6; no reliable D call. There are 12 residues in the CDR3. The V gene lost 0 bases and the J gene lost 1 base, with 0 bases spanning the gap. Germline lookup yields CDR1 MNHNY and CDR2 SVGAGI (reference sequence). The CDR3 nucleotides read TGTGCCAGCAGTTACTCGAACACTGAAGCTTTCTTT. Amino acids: CASSYSNTEAFF.

In nucleotides, the CDR3 is TGTGCCAGCAGTTTATGGGGATCCGGGGAGCTGTTTTTT. This sequence encodes CASSLWGSGELFF. The chain uses TRBV27 and TRBJ2-2; D gene ambiguous. With 1 base removed from V and 6 bases from J, the gap between germline ends came to 6 bases. Germline CDR1 is MNHEY and CDR2 is SMNVEV (reference sequence). The CDR3 is 13 amino acids.

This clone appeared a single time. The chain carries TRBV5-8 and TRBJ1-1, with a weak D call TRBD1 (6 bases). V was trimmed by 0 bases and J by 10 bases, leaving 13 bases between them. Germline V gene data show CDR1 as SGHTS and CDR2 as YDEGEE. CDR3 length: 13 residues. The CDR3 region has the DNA TGTGCCAGCAGCTTGGATCTCCTGGGGGCAGCTTTCTTT. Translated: CASSLDLLGAAFF.

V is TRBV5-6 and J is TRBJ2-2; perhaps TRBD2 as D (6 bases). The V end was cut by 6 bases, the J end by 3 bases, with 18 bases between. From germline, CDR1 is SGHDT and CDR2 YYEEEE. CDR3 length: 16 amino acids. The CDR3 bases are TGTGCCAGCACCCAGAGACTCGGGGGACACACCGGGGAGCTGTTTTTT. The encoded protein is CASTQRLGGHTGELFF.

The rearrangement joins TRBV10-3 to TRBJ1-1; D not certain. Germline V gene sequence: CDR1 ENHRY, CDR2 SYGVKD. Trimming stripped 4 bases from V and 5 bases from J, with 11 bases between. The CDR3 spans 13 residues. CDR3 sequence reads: CAISGGSKTEAFF. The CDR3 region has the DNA TGTGCCATCAGTGGGGGATCTAAGACTGAAGCTTTCTTT.

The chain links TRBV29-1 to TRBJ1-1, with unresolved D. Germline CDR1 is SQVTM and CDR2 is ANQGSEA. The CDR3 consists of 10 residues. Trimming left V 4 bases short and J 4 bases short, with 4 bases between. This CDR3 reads CSVVRTEAFF. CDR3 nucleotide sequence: TGCAGCGTTGTTCGCACTGAAGCTTTCTTT.

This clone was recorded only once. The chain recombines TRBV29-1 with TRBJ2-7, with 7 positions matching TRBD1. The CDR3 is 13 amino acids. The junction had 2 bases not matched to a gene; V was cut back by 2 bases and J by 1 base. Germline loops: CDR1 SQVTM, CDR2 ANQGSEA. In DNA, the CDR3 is TGCAGCGTTGAACCCAGGGGGTCCTACGAGCAGTACTTC. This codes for CSVEPRGSYEQYF.

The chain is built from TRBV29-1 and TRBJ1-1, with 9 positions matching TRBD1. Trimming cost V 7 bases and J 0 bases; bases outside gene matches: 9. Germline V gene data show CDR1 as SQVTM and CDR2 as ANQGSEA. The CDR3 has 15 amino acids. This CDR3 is CSAARQGVLNTEAFF. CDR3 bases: TGCAGCGCGGCGCGACAGGGGGTTTTGAACACTGAAGCTTTCTTT.

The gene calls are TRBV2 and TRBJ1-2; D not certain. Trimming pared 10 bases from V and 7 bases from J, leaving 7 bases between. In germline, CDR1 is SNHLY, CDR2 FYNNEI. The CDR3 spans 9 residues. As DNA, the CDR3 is TGTGCCACCGCGAGTGGCTACACCTTC. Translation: CATASGYTF.

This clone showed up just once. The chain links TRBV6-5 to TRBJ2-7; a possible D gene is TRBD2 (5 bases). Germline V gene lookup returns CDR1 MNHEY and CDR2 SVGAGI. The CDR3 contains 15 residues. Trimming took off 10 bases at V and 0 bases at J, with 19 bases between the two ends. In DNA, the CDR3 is TGTGCCACCCTACTCAGCGTCGGACTCTCCTACGAGCAGTACTTC. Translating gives CATLLSVGLSYEQYF.

CDR3 DNA sequence: TGTGCCAGCAGCCCAATCGGGGGCACTAATGAAAAACTGTTTTTT. Translation: CASSPIGGTNEKLFF. The chain carries TRBV7-9 and TRBJ1-4, with D tentatively TRBD1 (6 bases). CDR3 length: 15 amino acids. Between the trimmed V and J ends, which lost 5 bases and 2 bases, there was a span of 12 bases. Per germline, CDR1 SEHNR and CDR2 FQNEAQ (reference sequence).

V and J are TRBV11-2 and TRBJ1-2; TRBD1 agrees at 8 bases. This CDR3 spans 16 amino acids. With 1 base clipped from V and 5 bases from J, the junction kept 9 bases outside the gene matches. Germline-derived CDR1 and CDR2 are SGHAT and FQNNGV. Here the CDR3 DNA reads TGTGCCAGCAGCTTAGGATCACGGGACAGGTCGTATGGCTACACCTTC. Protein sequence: CASSLGSRDRSYGYTF. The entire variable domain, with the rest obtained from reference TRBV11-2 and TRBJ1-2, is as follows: EAGVAQSPRYKIIEKRQSVAFWCNPISGHATLYWYQQILGQGPKLLIQFQNNGVVDDSQLPKDRFSAERLKGVDSTLKIQPAKLEDSAVYLCASSLGSRDRSYGYTFGSGTRLTVV.